This T cell receptor (beta chain) was found in a study of T cell repertoires in aging, cancer and after chemotherapy. Peripheral blood genomic DNA, not sorted cells or RNA, was the template. TRB rearrangements spanning V, D and J were amplified using mixed TRB-A/B primers. TCRdb re-called the multiplex PCR reads with MiXCR, one entry per CDR3 protein. Here the sample spans some 1,000 distinct CDR3 sequences, about 32% being singletons. The germline V gene has CDR1 DFQATT and CDR2 SNEGSKA (reference sequence). After removal of 5 bases from V and 0 bases from J, the junction contained 6 bases not matched to a gene. This CDR3 has 14 residues.

The sequenced material came from blood. The chain carries TRBV20-1 and TRBJ2-5, with 7 nucleotides matching TRBD1. The clonotype was recovered from a human donor with a solid tumor. The CDR3 sequence is CSASQGMYQETQYF. The DNA of the CDR3 is TGCAGTGCTTCACAGGGGATGTACCAAGAGACCCAGTACTTC.